These T cell receptor beta chains were read from a single sample in a study of blood T cell repertoires in COVID-19. Profiling relied on immunoSEQ multiplex PCR, and the TCRdb table lists in-frame clones only, not all of them. The repertoire holds about 73,000 clones, 65% to 85% seen once, with 3.5% to 5% in the top ten. The sequencing input was peripheral blood. The receptors here all came from a woman aged 55-75 years with acute or convalescent COVID-19. Each CDR3 is given with its conserved first and last residue. D genes are given only for firm matches. The size entry is marked missing in some rows and otherwise reads once, few, many or a size class.

TRBV15	TRBJ2-4	NA	once	CATSREGGANIQYF	TGTGCCACCAGCAGAGAAGGGGGGGCTAACATTCAGTACTTC
TRBV4-1	TRBJ1-1	NA	NA	CASSHTFGGNTEAFF	TGCGCCAGCAGCCATACCTTCGGAGGGAACACTGAAGCTTTCTTT
TRBV6-5	TRBJ2-3	NA	NA	CASSIRGGDTDTQYF	TGTGCCAGCAGCATTCGTGGAGGGGACACAGATACGCAGTATTTT
TRBV5-5	TRBJ2-5	TRBD2	NA	CASSSGLGGETQYF	TGTGCCAGCAGCTCCGGACTGGGAGGGGAGACCCAGTACTTC
TRBV29-1	TRBJ1-2	NA	NA	CAGGEGWGYGYTF	TGCGCCGGAGGGGAGGGGTGGGGGTATGGCTACACCTTC
TRBV2	TRBJ1-5	TRBD1	NA	CASSEHTWGQGGQPQHF	TGTGCCAGCAGTGAACATACATGGGGACAGGGGGGACAGCCCCAGCATTTT
TRBV5-8	TRBJ2-7	NA	few	CASSLGQDSRIYEQYF	TGTGCCAGCAGCTTGGGTCAGGACAGCCGAATCTACGAGCAGTACTTC
TRBV5-4	TRBJ2-7	TRBD1	few	CASSVQGPVGEQYF	TGTGCCAGCAGCGTACAGGGGCCGGTAGGCGAGCAGTACTTC
TRBV6-5	TRBJ2-7	NA	NA	CASRPTGAAAEQYF	TGTGCCAGCAGACCAACGGGAGCGGCGGCCGAGCAGTACTTC
TRBV5-1	TRBJ2-3	NA	NA	CASSLTGTDTQYF	TGCGCCAGCAGCTTAACGGGCACAGATACGCAGTATTTT
TRBV5-1	TRBJ1-2	NA	NA	CASSFGDTFNYGYTF	TGCGCCAGCAGTTTCGGGGACACTTTTAACTATGGCTACACCTTC
TRBV19	TRBJ2-2	TRBD1	NA	CASSGRTGEDTGELFF	TGTGCCAGTAGTGGCCGGACAGGGGAGGACACCGGGGAGCTGTTTTTT
TRBV19	TRBJ1-3	NA	NA	CASSLRAGLSGNTIYF	TGTGCCAGTAGTCTCCGAGCAGGTCTCTCTGGAAACACCATATATTTT
TRBV6-6	TRBJ1-1	NA	NA	CASSFTSGNTEAFF	TGTGCCAGCAGTTTTACCTCAGGGAACACTGAAGCTTTCTTT
TRBV7-2	TRBJ2-3	TRBD2	NA	CASSSTGTSGGAIDTQYF	TGTGCCAGCAGCTCAACCGGGACTAGCGGGGGGGCTATAGATACGCAGTATTTT
TRBV19	TRBJ1-1	NA	NA	CASSIKGRNTEAFF	TGTGCCAGTAGTATCAAGGGGCGGAACACTGAAGCTTTCTTT
TRBV7-8	TRBJ2-1	TRBD2	NA	CASFLRRLGLAGRNEQFF	TGTGCCAGCTTTTTACGGAGGCTGGGACTAGCGGGAAGAAATGAGCAGTTCTTC
TRBV10-3	TRBJ1-1	NA	NA	CAISEREVVNTEAFF	TGTGCCATCAGTGAGCGAGAGGTCGTGAACACTGAAGCTTTCTTT
TRBV29-1	TRBJ2-7	TRBD2	NA	CSVVVAGVAQYF	TGCAGCGTTGTCGTGGCGGGAGTGGCGCAGTACTTC
TRBV9	TRBJ2-7	NA	once	CASSSHTGEQYF	TGTGCCAGCAGCTCCCATACGGGCGAGCAGTACTTC
TRBV5-6	TRBJ1-2	TRBD1	NA	CASSLGDRGGYGYTF	TGTGCCAGCAGCTTGGGTGACAGGGGAGGCTATGGCTACACCTTC
TRBV6-5	TRBJ1-2	NA	NA	CASSYTRDHNYGYTF	TGTGCCAGCAGTTACACGCGTGATCATAACTATGGCTACACCTTC
TRBV4-1	TRBJ2-1	TRBD2	NA	CASSRGLAGVSSYNEQFF	TGCGCCAGCAGCCGAGGACTAGCGGGAGTTTCCTCTTACAATGAGCAGTTCTTC
TRBV6-5	TRBJ1-1	TRBD1	NA	CASSYSGQGAEAFF	TGTGCCAGCAGTTACTCAGGACAGGGGGCTGAAGCTTTCTTT
TRBV6-5	TRBJ1-1	NA	NA	CASRAGTNTEAFF	TGTGCCAGCAGGGCAGGTACGAACACTGAAGCTTTCTTT
TRBV7-9	TRBJ2-1	TRBD2	NA	CASSAGTSGYNEQFF	TGTGCCAGCAGCGCCGGGACTAGCGGGTACAATGAGCAGTTCTTC
TRBV6-6	TRBJ1-3	NA	once	CASRTGGAEGNTIYF	TGTGCCAGCAGGACCGGGGGGGCGGAGGGAAACACCATATATTTT
TRBV5-1	TRBJ2-1	NA	few	CASSLTQARSSYNEQFF	TGCGCCAGCAGCTTAACCCAGGCGAGAAGCTCCTACAATGAGCAGTTCTTC
TRBV28	TRBJ1-1	TRBD1	few	CASGTVMNTEAFF	TGTGCCAGTGGGACAGTCATGAACACTGAAGCTTTCTTT
TRBV27	TRBJ2-4	NA	NA	CASREGGLKNIQYF	TGTGCCAGCAGGGAGGGGGGGCTAAAAAACATTCAGTACTTC
TRBV2	TRBJ1-2	NA	NA	CASSEAGGYTYGYTF	TGTGCCAGCAGTGAAGCGGGGGGATATACCTATGGCTACACCTTC
TRBV3-1/TRBV3-2	TRBJ1-1	NA	NA	CASSPLRENTEAFF	TGTGCCAGCAGCCCGCTCAGGGAGAACACTGAAGCTTTCTTT
TRBV29-1	TRBJ1-1	TRBD1	once	CSVCGTVNTEAFF	TGCAGCGTCTGCGGGACAGTGAACACTGAAGCTTTCTTT
TRBV5-5	TRBJ1-1	NA	NA	CASSLQANTEAFF	TGTGCCAGCAGCTTGCAGGCGAACACTGAAGCTTTCTTT
TRBV27	TRBJ1-6	TRBD1	NA	CASKPTGAYNSPLHF	TGTGCCAGCAAACCGACAGGGGCCTATAATTCACCCCTCCACTTT
TRBV7-8	TRBJ2-5	NA	NA	CASSRDYRGGETQYF	TGTGCCAGCAGCCGAGATTACAGGGGGGGAGAGACCCAGTACTTC
TRBV11-2	TRBJ2-3	NA	NA	CASSLEYSHSDTQYF	TGTGCCAGCAGCTTAGAATACTCCCATTCCGATACGCAGTATTTT
TRBV3-1/TRBV3-2	TRBJ1-1	NA	NA	CASSHGGTSEAFF	TGTGCCAGCAGCCACGGCGGAACTTCTGAAGCTTTCTTT
TRBV2	TRBJ2-7	NA	NA	CASSEWSREYEQYF	TGTGCCAGCAGTGAATGGTCCAGGGAATACGAGCAGTACTTC
TRBV24-1	TRBJ2-7	NA	NA	CATSDLHPGSYEQYF	TGTGCCACCAGTGATTTGCACCCGGGGTCCTACGAGCAGTACTTC
TRBV30	TRBJ1-5	NA	NA	CAWSVQLGYNQPQHF	TGTGCCTGGAGTGTACAGTTGGGTTACAATCAGCCCCAGCATTTT
TRBV19	TRBJ1-6	TRBD1	NA	CASSIRTGSSYNSPLHF	TGTGCCAGTAGTATCCGGACAGGGAGCTCCTATAATTCACCCCTCCACTTT
TRBV9	TRBJ1-6	NA	NA	CASSANRVQNSPLHF	TGTGCCAGCAGCGCCAACAGGGTTCAAAATTCACCCCTCCACTTT
TRBV9	TRBJ2-2	NA	NA	CASSPPPAGVFETTRELFF	TGTGCCAGCAGCCCTCCCCCGGCAGGGGTTTTTGAAACAACCCGGGAGCTGTTTTTT
TRBV6-1	TRBJ1-2	TRBD1	few	CASSETPTGRGGYTF	TGTGCCAGCAGTGAAACCCCGACAGGGCGGGGTGGCTACACCTTC